The 31 T cell receptor beta chains below all came from one sample that was sequenced in a study of blood T cell repertoires in COVID-19. Measured with immunoSEQ multiplex PCR; TCRdb has only the in-frame clones, and not every one. Of about 89,000 clones listed, around 80% are singletons. Sequencing used peripheral blood. The source is a human donor in a cohort sampled during active COVID-19.

This clone came up a few times. The chain couples TRBV3-1 (or the pseudogene TRBV3-2) to TRBJ2-5; D is perhaps TRBD2 (6 bases). CDR3 length: 15 amino acids. Trimming pared 3 bases from V and 7 bases from J, leaving 18 bases between. In germline, CDR1 is LGHDT, CDR2 YNNKEL (reference sequence). This CDR3 reads CASSHPRRRDGTQYF. The CDR3 nucleotides read TGTGCCAGCAGCCATCCTAGGCGGCGGGATGGGACCCAGTACTTC.

The chain couples TRBV28 to TRBJ2-7, with 7 bases matching TRBD1. J gave up 12 bases and V 4 bases, and 6 bases lay outside the gene matches. The CDR3 runs to 11 residues. CDR1 and CDR2 (germline): MDHEN, SYDVKM. CDR3: CASSSRQGGYF. The CDR3 DNA follows: TGTGCCAGCAGTTCTCGACAGGGTGGGTACTTC. The whole variable domain, filled in from reference TRBV28 and TRBJ2-7, reads DVKVTQSSRYLVKRTGEKVFLECVQDMDHENMFWYRQDPGLGLRLIYFSYDVKMKEKGDIPEGYSVSREKKERFSLILESASTNQTSMYLCASSSRQGGYFGPGTRLTVT.

This clone occurred once. The chain recombines TRBV20-1 with TRBJ2-2; D perhaps matches TRBD2 (5 bases). Germline CDR1 and CDR2: DFQATT and SNEGSKA (reference sequence). CDR3 length: 12 amino acids. V lost 3 bases to trimming and J lost 5 bases, with 7 bases between them. In DNA form, the CDR3 reads TGCAGTGCTAGTCGAGGGACCGGGGAGCTGTTTTTT. This codes for CSASRGTGELFF.

The gene calls are TRBV28 and TRBJ1-2; 7 nucleotides align to TRBD1. Germline CDR1 is MDHEN and CDR2 is SYDVKM. CDR3 length equals 14 residues. J was trimmed by 6 bases and V by 7 bases; bases with no gene match: 11. The CDR3 DNA reads TGTGCCAGCAATAGACAGGGTATAAGGCATGGCTACACCTTC. Translation gives CASNRQGIRHGYTF.

The rearrangement links TRBV5-8 to TRBJ2-5, with 7 nucleotides matching TRBD1. Germline CDR1 SGHTS, CDR2 YDEGEE. Trimming at V came to 1 base and at J to 5 bases, leaving 5 bases not matched to a gene. The CDR3 spans 14 residues. CDR3 DNA sequence: TGTGCCAGCAGCTTGTACAGGGGTTTGGAGACCCAGTACTTC. Encoded protein: CASSLYRGLETQYF.

The chain recombines TRBV11-2 with TRBJ2-7; TRBD2 agrees at 8 bases. This CDR3 spans 14 amino acids. Germline CDR1 reads SGHAT; CDR2 reads FQNNGV. J lost 2 bases, V lost 3 bases, and 3 bases had no gene match. CDR3 region: CASSLGTRAYEQYF. The CDR3 region has the DNA TGTGCCAGCAGCTTGGGGACTAGGGCCTACGAGCAGTACTTC. The variable domain in full, with the rest retrieved from reference TRBV11-2 and TRBJ2-7, is EAGVAQSPRYKIIEKRQSVAFWCNPISGHATLYWYQQILGQGPKLLIQFQNNGVVDDSQLPKDRFSAERLKGVDSTLKIQPAKLEDSAVYLCASSLGTRAYEQYFGPGTRLTVT.

The genes are TRBV4-3 and TRBJ2-1; 8 bases map to TRBD2. There are 17 residues in the CDR3. The ends lost 3 bases at V and 8 bases at J; junction bases unmatched: 15. Per the germline V gene, CDR1 is LGHNA and CDR2 is YSLEER. DNA of the CDR3: TGCGCCAGCAGCCAGGGGGTTCATAGCGGGACGCGGTATGAGCAGTTCTTC. Its translation is CASSQGVHSGTRYEQFF.

In this sample, this clone turned up once. J is TRBJ2-1 and V is TRBV28, with D perhaps matching TRBD2 (5 bases). The germline V gene encodes CDR1 MDHEN and CDR2 SYDVKM. Trimming pared 7 bases from V and 7 bases from J, leaving 17 bases between. This CDR3 is 14 amino acids long. The CDR3 DNA sequence: TGTGCCAGCAACGGCTGGCCCAGCGGAAATGAGCAGTTCTTC. It yields the protein CASNGWPSGNEQFF. Using reference TRBV28 and TRBJ2-1 for the parts outside the CDR3, the full variable domain is DVKVTQSSRYLVKRTGEKVFLECVQDMDHENMFWYRQDPGLGLRLIYFSYDVKMKEKGDIPEGYSVSREKKERFSLILESASTNQTSMYLCASNGWPSGNEQFFGPGTRLTVL.

This rearrangement joins TRBV10-3 to TRBJ1-5; D not resolved. This CDR3 contains 14 residues. Trimming stripped 2 bases from V and 6 bases from J, with 11 bases between. Germline loops: CDR1 ENHRY, CDR2 SYGVKD. CDR3 nucleotides: TGTGCCATCAGTGAGGCCGGGAGTGGTCAGCCCCAGCATTTT. It is translated as CAISEAGSGQPQHF.

The chain couples TRBV2 to TRBJ2-3; D might be TRBD2 (5 bases). The V and J ends lost 6 bases and 2 bases respectively, with 12 bases between them. In germline, CDR1 is SNHLY, CDR2 FYNNEI. The CDR3 runs 14 residues. CDR3 DNA: TGTGCCAGCAGGACTAACCCAGCCACAGATACGCAGTATTTT. Protein product: CASRTNPATDTQYF. The whole variable domain, filled in from reference TRBV2 and TRBJ2-3, reads EPEVTQTPSHQVTQMGQEVILRCVPISNHLYFYWYRQILGQKVEFLVSFYNNEISEKSEIFDDQFSVERPDGSNFTLKIRSTKLEDSAMYFCASRTNPATDTQYFGPGTRLTVL.

The J gene is TRBJ2-5, the V gene TRBV5-1; the match to TRBD2 covers 9 bases. The V gene end was trimmed by 0 bases and the J gene end by 3 bases; junction bases not matched to a gene: 6. The CDR3 consists of 16 residues. The germline gives CDR1 SGHRS, CDR2 YFSETQ. DNA for the CDR3: TGCGCCAGCAGCTTGGAACTAGCGGGTGTAAAAGAGACCCAGTACTTC. This encodes CASSLELAGVKETQYF.

This clone was counted a few times. The CDR3 sequence is CASSPPKRPGGELFF. In DNA form, the CDR3 reads TGTGCCAGCTCACCACCGAAGAGGCCCGGCGGGGAGCTGTTTTTT. The chain is built from TRBV18 and TRBJ2-2, with no clear D. V was trimmed by 0 bases and J by 7 bases, leaving 12 bases between them. The CDR3 loop spans 15 amino acids. Germline CDR1 and CDR2: KGHSH and LQKENI.

This clone was recorded at least ten times. V and J are TRBV30 and TRBJ1-2; D is unclear. The CDR3 runs 11 residues. CDR1 GTSNPN and CDR2 SVGIG come from the germline V gene (reference sequence). The CDR3 coding sequence is TGTGCTCGGAGAGGTGGTCGGGGCTACACCTTC. Its protein is CARRGGRGYTF. Together with reference TRBV30 and TRBJ1-2, the CDR3 gives the full variable domain: SQTIHQWPATLVQPVGSPLSLECTVEGTSNPNLYWYRQAAGRGLQLLFYSVGIGQISSEVPQNLSASRPQDRQFILSSKKLLLSDSGFYLCARRGGRGYTFGSGTRLTVV.

The genes are TRBV2 and TRBJ1-4; maybe TRBD1 (5 bases). Trimming removed 6 bases at V and 8 bases at J, with 13 bases between. The CDR3 extends over 13 amino acids. The germline gives CDR1 SNHLY, CDR2 FYNNEI. CDR3 coding DNA: TGTGCCAGCAGGGGGCCTGGGAACGAAAAACTGTTTTTT. Encoded protein: CASRGPGNEKLFF.

V and J are TRBV27 and TRBJ2-7; 7 bases are shared with TRBD1. The CDR3 covers 14 residues. CDR1 is MNHEY and CDR2 is SMNVEV in the germline V gene (reference sequence). V was pared by 5 bases and J by 2 bases, with 6 bases of the junction left unmatched. The CDR3 reads CASSLQGLAYEQYF. CDR3 DNA: TGTGCCAGCAGTCTACAGGGGCTCGCCTACGAGCAGTACTTC.

The chain employs TRBV27 and TRBJ2-7; D is possibly TRBD1 (5 bases). The CDR3 contains 15 residues. The V gene's germline CDR1 is MNHEY and CDR2 SMNVEV (reference sequence). Trimming shortened V by 7 bases and J by 4 bases, and 20 bases separated the two germline ends. In DNA, the CDR3 is TGTGCCAGCACCCTAGGCTCGCAGGGCGGATACGAGCAGTACTTC. Its protein product is CASTLGSQGGYEQYF.

The rearrangement joins TRBV6-2 or TRBV6-3 to TRBJ2-7, with 15 bases that match TRBD2. The ends lost 2 bases at V and 0 bases at J; junction bases unmatched: 5. Germline V gene data show CDR1 as MNHEY and CDR2 as SVGEGT. The CDR3 is made up of 18 amino acids. The CDR3 bases are TGTGCCAGCAGTTACACCGGACTAGCGGGAGGGAACTCCTACGAGCAGTACTTC. As protein: CASSYTGLAGGNSYEQYF.

V gene TRBV10-3 combines with J gene TRBJ2-2; 7 bases match TRBD1. Germline CDR1 and CDR2: ENHRY and SYGVKD. Germline trimming cut 3 bases from V and 1 base from J; bases unmatched to any gene: 5. This CDR3 spans 16 amino acids. The CDR3, as DNA: TGTGCCATCAGTGACCCGGACAGGAGGAACACCGGGGAGCTGTTTTTT. Its translation: CAISDPDRRNTGELFF.

Ten or more counts support this clone. The chain uses TRBV3-1 (or the pseudogene TRBV3-2) and TRBJ2-7, with 10 bases matching TRBD1. This CDR3 region has 13 residues. Germline V gives CDR1 LGHDT, CDR2 YNNKEL (reference sequence). The junction had 6 bases not matched to a gene; V was cut back by 4 bases and J by 9 bases. The CDR3 DNA reads as TGTGCCAGCAGCCTAGGACAGGGGGATCGGCAGTACTTC. This sequence encodes CASSLGQGDRQYF.

V gene TRBV3-1 (or the pseudogene TRBV3-2) combines with J gene TRBJ1-1; D not resolved. The CDR3 consists of 14 residues. V was cut by 4 bases and J by 7 bases, with 16 bases left in between. Germline loops: CDR1 LGHDT, CDR2 YNNKEL (reference sequence). The CDR3 sequence: CASSPLSGLGEAFF. CDR3 in DNA: TGTGCCAGCAGCCCCCTATCCGGACTCGGTGAAGCTTTCTTT.

The chain has TRBV28 and TRBJ2-5; TRBD1 matches at 8 bases. The J segment lost 5 bases and the V segment lost 3 bases, leaving 11 bases of the junction unmatched. CDR1 is MDHEN and CDR2 is SYDVKM in the germline V gene. The CDR3 length is 16 residues. The CDR3 loop is CASSFDQGARGETQYF. For the CDR3, the DNA is TGTGCCAGCAGTTTCGACCAGGGGGCCCGGGGTGAGACCCAGTACTTC.

The V gene is TRBV7-8, the J gene TRBJ1-5; no definite D call. There are 16 residues in the CDR3. Germline-derived CDR1 and CDR2 are SGHVS and FQNEAQ. V was clipped by 3 bases and J by 2 bases, with 14 bases between them. The CDR3 here is CASSFVGSEGNQPQHF. CDR3 in DNA: TGTGCCAGCAGCTTTGTCGGGAGTGAGGGCAATCAGCCCCAGCATTTT.

The CDR3, as DNA: TGCGCCAGCAGCCAAGACCTTGACTCCCACACAGATACGCAGTATTTT. It specifies CASSQDLDSHTDTQYF. V is TRBV4-3 and J is TRBJ2-3; D remains unclear. This CDR3 is built from 16 residues. V lost 0 bases and J 2 bases, leaving 12 bases between the germline ends. CDR1 is LGHNA and CDR2 is YSLEER in the germline V gene.

V and J are TRBV6-2 or TRBV6-3 and TRBJ2-5; 9 bases match TRBD1. Germline trimming cut 3 bases from V and 4 bases from J; bases unmatched to any gene: 9. Per the germline V gene, CDR1 is MNHEY and CDR2 is SVGEGT. This CDR3 comprises 16 residues. CDR3 bases: TGTGCCAGCAGTTATACACTAATGGGACAGGGAGAGACCCAGTACTTC. This sequence encodes CASSYTLMGQGETQYF.

The chain links TRBV7-2 to TRBJ1-4; possibly TRBD1 for D (6 bases). Germline CDR1 SGHTA, CDR2 FQGNSA. V dropped 2 bases and J dropped 8 bases, with 15 bases sitting between them. The length of the CDR3 is 15 residues. The DNA for the CDR3 is TGTGCCAGCAGCTTATTGAGAGGGAGGGGGGAAAAACTGTTTTTT. Translated, it gives CASSLLRGRGEKLFF. The whole variable domain, filled in from reference TRBV7-2 and TRBJ1-4, reads GAGVSQSPSNKVTEKGKDVELRCDPISGHTALYWYRQSLGQGLEFLIYFQGNSAPDKSGLPSDRFSAERTGGSVSTLTIQRTQQEDSAVYLCASSLLRGRGEKLFFGSGTQLSVL.

The chain links TRBV7-9 to TRBJ1-3, with 7 bases lining up with TRBD1. The germline gives CDR1 SEHNR, CDR2 FQNEAQ (reference sequence). The ends lost 0 bases at V and 3 bases at J; junction bases unmatched: 2. The CDR3 has 15 residues. The CDR3 protein is CASSLADRIGNTIYF. DNA for the CDR3: TGTGCCAGCAGCTTAGCGGACAGGATTGGAAACACCATATATTTT.

The V and J genes are TRBV28 and TRBJ1-3, with a possible D match to TRBD1 (6 bases). Germline V gives CDR1 MDHEN, CDR2 SYDVKM. The CDR3 has 14 amino acids. V lost 5 bases to trimming and J lost 2 bases, with 10 bases between them. CDR3 region: CASSPQGTGNTIYF. The DNA of the CDR3 is TGTGCCAGCAGTCCACAGGGTACTGGAAACACCATATATTTT.

The chain joins TRBV18 to TRBJ2-7; the match to TRBD1 covers 8 bases. The CDR3 is made up of 14 amino acids. Trimming took 3 bases from V and 6 from J; bases not matched to a gene: 7. Germline CDR1 is KGHSH and CDR2 is LQKENI. The CDR3 sequence: CASSPWTGPAEQYF. CDR3 nucleotide sequence: TGTGCCAGCTCACCTTGGACAGGGCCGGCCGAGCAGTACTTC.

The V gene is TRBV3-1 (or the pseudogene TRBV3-2), the J gene TRBJ2-2; D gene ambiguous. Per germline, CDR1 LGHDT and CDR2 YNNKEL (reference sequence). V was clipped by 1 base and J by 2 bases, with 8 bases between them. The CDR3 runs to 15 residues. As DNA, the CDR3 is TGTGCCAGCAGCCAAGCCCCCCCAAACACCGGGGAGCTGTTTTTT. It yields the protein CASSQAPPNTGELFF.

The rearrangement uses TRBV15 and TRBJ2-4, with D perhaps TRBD2 (5 bases). CDR3 length: 20 residues. V lost 1 base and J lost 1, with 23 bases in between. CDR1 LNHNV and CDR2 YYDKDF come from the germline V gene (reference sequence). This chain's CDR3 is CATSRGGLDLGSVAKNIQYF. The CDR3 nucleotides are TGTGCCACCAGCAGAGGAGGGTTGGACTTGGGGAGTGTGGCCAAAAACATTCAGTACTTC.

The gene calls are TRBV6-2 or TRBV6-3 and TRBJ1-1, with D perhaps TRBD1 (5 bases). There are 15 residues in the CDR3. V lost 5 bases to trimming and J lost 0 bases, with 13 bases between them. The germline V gene has CDR1 MNHEY and CDR2 SVGEGT. CDR3 sequence (DNA): TGTGCCAGCAGTCAAATGACAGCATTGAACACTGAAGCTTTCTTT. Its translation: CASSQMTALNTEAFF.